This T cell receptor beta chain was profiled in a study of cytomegalovirus exposure and HLA in healthy donors (dated by TCRdb to about 2017). For the wider study: An earlier analysis of more than 550 of the donors reported around 280 Gb of sequence data and 117 million unique TCR beta sequences obtained from some 200 million T cells. Approximately 310 gigabases of sequencing data and roughly 90 million unique TCR sequences were included in an early release covering around 600 HLA-typed donors. The genetic ancestry cluster associated with self-reported Caucasian donors included 80% to 90% of the roughly 390 genotyped donors. The aim of the study was to test whether cataloging public T cell receptors could identify signatures of past pathogen exposure. The study profiled the T cell repertoires of hundreds of subjects by immunosequencing and related them to cytomegalovirus serostatus. Besides the first cohort of some 670 subjects, a separate validation cohort made up of 120 different subjects was used. To predict cytomegalovirus infection status, the study combined high-throughput TCR immunosequencing, statistical association of individual TCRs with disease status, and machine learning. A later analysis re-examined previously published TCR beta repertoires from more than 550 donors and added high-resolution HLA genotyping to investigate patterns of TCR occurrence. Rather than using new phenotypic data, the later analysis identified candidate immune exposures from TCR beta sequences and from how often those sequences occurred across donors. To decide whether each TCR beta V gene segment behaved as functional or pseudogenic, an earlier analysis of some 600 of the donors relied on high-throughput TCR beta sequencing. Alongside the repertoire data, information on donor age, sex, ethnicity and CMV serostatus was compiled. Genome-wide SNP genotypes for about three fifths of the roughly 670 donors were used in a later genetic analysis, which treated that subset as a discovery cohort. Every discovery cohort repertoire had been produced on one sequencing platform. Both class I and class II loci were covered by HLA typing, at four-digit resolution. The number of typed donors differed by locus: roughly 629-630 for A, B, C, DRB1 and DQB1; 522 for DQA1; around 580 for DPA1; and about 470 for DPB1. Because of strong linkage in the cohort, five DR-DQ haplotypes were treated as single units for association and clustering. Across approximately 420 genotyped donors of the cohort, an average of roughly 230,000 unique TCR beta nucleotide sequences per donor were sequenced, and roughly 18% of those sequences were non-productive. Results and caveats for the whole study, not just this receptor: Compared with equally common non-associated chains, HLA-associated TCR beta chains in a later analysis were more clonally expanded and had lower generation probabilities. The only immune exposure information available for the cohort was CMV serostatus. The classifier was reported to diagnose cytomegalovirus status with high specificity and sensitivity in both the original cohort and the validation cohort. A few of the identified cytomegalovirus-associated TCR beta chains were confirmed in vitro to be specific for cytomegalovirus antigens. In this cohort, only TCR beta chains were sequenced, and detectable features were limited by the absence of alpha or paired-chain data. The study listed 164 TCR beta chains as associated with cytomegalovirus. Correlated functional status among segregating V segments might reflect linkage disequilibrium, but an unknown experimental factor could not be ruled out. The sequencing pipeline was judged likely to have produced a cluster of highly shared sequence variants as a technical artifact. Compared with the roughly 710-donor mean, donors in an Asian-associated ancestry cluster had fewer N-insertions in productive TCRs, according to a later genetic analysis. Because counts were too low, about 15 rarely observed V segments, including chromosome 9 orphons, were left out of the earlier analysis of some 640 of the donors. Because the 87-base-pair reads could not distinguish some IMGT-functional V segments, including TRBV6-2 and TRBV6-3, those segments were excluded. In a later analysis, the rate of TCR association differed among HLA loci, with DRB1 alleles having the most associated TCRs and HLA-C alleles having the fewest. In an earlier analysis of 450 to 750 of the donors, most TCR beta V segments appeared in productive rearrangements about 87% or about 30% of the time, broadly matching IMGT annotations. When HLA alleles, especially DR and DQ, strongly co-occurred, attributing TCR associations to individual alleles was difficult. Several of the top co-occurrence clusters appeared to be linked to parvovirus B19, influenza, CMV and Epstein-Barr virus, according to a later analysis. A later genetic analysis associated a missense DCLRE1C variant with V-gene and J-gene trimming of TCR beta chains, and an independent cohort replicated the association. While some public TCRs were present in many individuals, most TCR sequences turned up only very rarely across donors. Because HLA typing was missing for some donors at each locus, association tests included only the typed subset. In a later analysis, most CMV-associated TCR beta chains were found to appear HLA-restricted, with HLA associations seemingly driven largely by CMV exposure. According to the authors, the approach could potentially be generalized to other disease states and immunological phenotypes. A later analysis associated 16,951 TCR beta sequences with specific HLA alleles at a false discovery rate of 0.05. The presence/absence analyses assumed that sequencing depth was roughly uniform across donors, and that assumption may not be true. A further reported finding was that TCR beta sequences accurately predicted the HLA-A and HLA-B alleles for most subjects in the first cohort.

The CDR3 spans 13 residues, from the cysteine through the phenylalanine. CDR3 DNA is the only sequence kept; it has 39 bases, read in frame from the first base. CDR1 SGDLS and CDR2 YYNGEE were looked up in the germline V gene. The cohort was made up of roughly 670 healthy bone marrow donors. At the time of sampling, every cohort member was nominally healthy, though immune exposures that went unrecorded were likely present. The donor tested CMV seropositive, placing the donor among the roughly 300 seropositive members of the cohort. Every donor gave a peripheral blood sample, and the peripheral blood mononuclear cells from that sample were used for TCR beta sequencing. The Qiagen DNeasy Blood Extraction Kit was used to extract genomic DNA from the blood cell samples. Libraries were made using the immunoSEQ multiplex PCR assay. For the multiplex PCR, a mixture combining 60 forward primers for TCR Vbeta segments and 13 reverse primers for TCR Jbeta segments was used. A multiplex PCR assay on genomic DNA amplified the CDR3 region of rearranged TCR beta genes. The amplified TCR beta libraries were sequenced on the Illumina HiSeq System as 87-base-pair reads. Regarding the original processing steps: A later analysis counted about 76 million unique TCR beta chains across the 650 to 700 repertoires, and roughly 10 million of these chains were shared by at least two donors. Raw reads were error-corrected and collapsed into unique sequences with a nearest-neighbor algorithm that merged closely related sequences to remove PCR and sequencing errors. To assign V, D and J gene segments, CDR3 sequences were aligned to IMGT reference sequences. For a sequence to be retained, a match of at least six nucleotides was required to both a V gene segment and a J gene segment. Rearrangements were called productive when the CDR3 lacked stop codons and stayed in frame with V and J; all others were non-productive. CDR3 was defined by IMGT convention, running from the second conserved V-encoded cysteine to the conserved J-encoded phenylalanine. The earlier analysis of approximately 500 of the donors excluded sequences that lacked an unambiguous match to a single V gene segment. An earlier analysis of a few hundred of the donors called V segments functional above 56.7% productive rearrangements and segregating when the between-donor standard deviation exceeded 5%. To diagnose cytomegalovirus status from the catalog of TCR beta chain sequences, a statistical classification framework was built. A later analysis assigned V and J genes by comparing TCR nucleotide sequences with IMGT/GENE-DB human TR gene sequences. Using the TCRdist pipeline, a later analysis assigned CDR3 sequences along with most-parsimonious VDJ recombination scenarios. In a later analysis, every TCR beta chain was defined by the combination of its CDR3 amino acid sequence and its V-gene family, and reads without a unique V-gene family were dropped. To address suspected cross-contamination and a sequencing artifact, a later analysis removed a few hundred highly shared, low-generation-probability nucleotide sequences. For each public chain, a later analysis derived a clonal expansion index from normalized ranks of inferred template counts within each repertoire. In a later analysis, generation probabilities were computed using a VDJ recombination model fitted to out-of-frame rearrangements, and the results were checked against IGoR. In a later analysis, hypergeometric tests were used to score TCR-TCR, TCR-HLA and TCR-CMV co-occurrence, with a repertoire-size bias correction applied to TCR pairs. In a later analysis, false discovery rates were estimated by permuting HLA or CMV assignments 20 times. In a later analysis, co-occurring TCRs were grouped using DBSCAN, and TCRdist sequence similarity was added for clustering within HLA-allele-positive subsets. Repertoires with fewer than 30,000 or more than 120,000 public chains, plus five repertoires with anomalous nucleotide sharing, were excluded from co-occurrence clustering. Held by TCRdb, this immuneACCESS table contains in-frame sequences only and omits some clones. Under half of the omission traces to an unresolved V gene where checked; the cause of the rest is unknown. V, J and clone size are those of that table, while D and trimming were read from the DNA. This sample comprises some 99,000 clones, 76% of them detected only once. 7% to 9% of the sample is in the top ten clones.

Details on this clone: Its antigen is unknown. The sample holds no much larger clone one base away, and base qualities are not on file.

This chain is built from TRBV9 and TRBJ2-5; TRBD1 is possibly the D segment (5 matching bases). With the DNA end fitting TRBJ2-7 better, the J assignment may be wrong. The clonotype comes from a woman between 50 and 59 years old in good health and CMV-seropositive. The sequencing input was PBMCs. The CDR3 in this case is CASSVGDSYEQYF. In nucleotide form, the sequence is TGTGCCAGCAGCGTAGGAGACAGCTACGAGCAGTACTTC.